This paragraph covers one T cell receptor (beta chain) sequence. Its antigen is unknown. Antigen-specific CD4+ T cells expanded by the ViraFEST assay with viral peptide pools were then sequenced. A 10-day culture period preceded the isolation of CD4+ T cells. All vaccine recipients tested negative for nucleocapsid antibodies and had never contracted SARS-CoV-2 infection. These data are taken from a study of vaccination effects on CD4 cells after COVID-19. V lost 6 bases, J lost 10 bases, and 15 bases lay in between. This CDR3 is built from 12 residues. The table came from immunoSEQ multiplex PCR; TCRdb's copy has only in-frame clones and leaves some out. The sample lists around 66,000 clones, roughly 76% occurring once.

The source was CD4+ T cells from PBMCs cultured with HCoV-OC43 spike peptides, collected before COVID-19 vaccination. As to subset: HCoV-OC43 spike overlapping peptide pool stimulation. V gene TRBV12-3 or TRBV12-4 combines with J gene TRBJ1-1; the D is unclear. This receptor was taken from a human donor who received a COVID-19 vaccine. CDR3 sequence: CASSNTDGRAFF. CDR3 in DNA: TGTGCCAGCAGCAACACCGATGGGAGAGCTTTCTTT.